Listed below are T cell receptor beta chains from one sample, sequenced in a study of blood T cell repertoires in COVID-19. Libraries were prepared by immunoSEQ multiplex PCR; TCRdb keeps only in-frame clonotypes and omits some of them. The repertoire has approximately 130,000 clones, 75% to 85% of them found once; the top ten carry around 10%. The specimen sequenced was peripheral blood. Source of these receptors: a human donor in a cohort sampled during active COVID-19. The CDR3 runs from the conserved cysteine through the conserved F or W. D genes are given only for firm matches. Size tells how often a clone was seen (once, few, many) or the class of an expanded clone, and some rows leave it out.

TRBD2,TRBJ2-1,TRBV7-2,few,CASSLNGVGWRRGDNEQFF,TGTGCCAGCAGCTTAAACGGGGTAGGCTGGCGGCGGGGGGACAATGAGCAGTTCTTC
TRBD1,TRBJ1-2,TRBV18,once,CASSPPVTGGVPYGYTF,TGTGCCAGCTCACCACCAGTGACAGGGGGCGTTCCATATGGCTACACCTTC
TRBD2,TRBJ2-5,TRBV5-1,.,CASRPGTSGGEQETQYF,TGCGCCAGCAGACCTGGGACTAGCGGGGGGGAACAAGAGACCCAGTACTTC
TRBD1,TRBJ1-4,TRBV3-1/TRBV3-2,.,CASSQGQGDEKLFF,TGTGCCAGCAGCCAAGGACAGGGGGATGAAAAACTGTTTTTT
TRBD2,TRBJ2-7,TRBV7-9,.,CASSYGLAGTYEQYF,TGTGCCAGCAGCTACGGACTAGCGGGGACCTACGAGCAGTACTTC
TRBD1,TRBJ2-3,TRBV7-6,.,CASSPGQGFGDTQYF,TGTGCCAGCAGCCCGGGACAGGGATTTGGAGATACGCAGTATTTT
TRBD1,TRBJ1-1,TRBV19,few,CGSKGAQGTEAFF,TGTGGTTCGAAGGGGGCGCAGGGCACTGAAGCTTTCTTT
.,TRBJ1-5,TRBV10-3,.,CAIKGDRDQPQHF,TGTGCCATAAAAGGTGACAGAGATCAGCCCCAGCATTTT
.,TRBJ2-3,TRBV5-1,.,CASSFGGTDTQYF,TGCGCCAGCAGCTTCGGGGGAACAGATACGCAGTATTTT
TRBD2,TRBJ2-1,TRBV9,.,CASSVDPGGGGEQFF,TGTGCCAGCAGCGTAGACCCCGGGGGGGGCGGTGAGCAGTTCTTC
TRBD1,TRBJ1-3,TRBV7-8,.,CASSPGQARSGNTIYF,TGTGCCAGCAGCCCGGGACAGGCCCGCTCTGGAAACACCATATATTTT
TRBD1,TRBJ2-2,TRBV11-2,.,CASSPLEGAYGELFF,TGTGCCAGCAGCCCGCTCGAGGGGGCGTACGGGGAGCTGTTTTTT
.,TRBJ2-3,TRBV28,.,CASSPSPTDTQYF,TGTGCCAGCAGTCCAAGCCCCACAGATACGCAGTATTTT
.,TRBJ1-5,TRBV6-1,once,CASSESYSNQPQHF,TGTGCCAGCAGTGAATCCTATAGCAATCAGCCCCAGCATTTT
.,TRBJ2-6,TRBV19,.,CASSIDPSPSNSGANVLTF,TGTGCCAGTAGTATAGATCCTAGTCCTTCCAACTCTGGGGCCAACGTCCTGACTTTC
.,TRBJ2-1,TRBV4-1,.,CASSQGGEQFF,TGCGCCAGCAGCCAAGGAGGTGAGCAGTTCTTC
.,TRBJ1-3,TRBV3-1/TRBV3-2,.,CASSQDGGTGKRGNTIYF,TGTGCCAGCAGCCAAGATGGGGGAACAGGGAAAAGGGGAAACACCATATATTTT
.,TRBJ1-2,TRBV6-5,.,CASVKDERSSYGYTF,TGTGCCAGCGTGAAGGACGAGCGGTCGAGCTATGGCTACACCTTC
.,TRBJ1-1,TRBV11-2,.,CASSEGQHTEAFF,TGTGCCAGCAGCGAGGGACAACACACTGAAGCTTTCTTT
TRBD1,TRBJ1-5,TRBV5-6,.,CASSKDRDQPQHF,TGTGCCAGCAGCAAGGACAGGGATCAGCCCCAGCATTTT
TRBD1,TRBJ1-1,TRBV5-1,.,CASSLIGQGINTEAFF,TGCGCCAGCAGCTTGATAGGACAGGGGATTAACACTGAAGCTTTCTTT
.,TRBJ2-7,TRBV19,.,CASSFAGQGGDYEQYF,TGTGCCAGTAGTTTTGCCGGGCAGGGCGGGGATTACGAGCAGTACTTC
.,TRBJ1-2,TRBV6-6,.,CASSLLYGYTF,TGTGCCAGCAGTTTACTGTATGGCTACACCTTC
TRBD1,TRBJ1-4,TRBV11-2,.,CASSFHQGVGEKLFF,TGTGCCAGCAGCTTCCACCAGGGGGTGGGCGAAAAACTGTTTTTT
.,TRBJ1-1,TRBV2,few,CASSPQGITEAFF,TGTGCCAGCAGTCCCCAGGGGATCACTGAAGCTTTCTTT
TRBD1,TRBJ1-2,TRBV2,.,CASSEIRTGGDYGYTF,TGTGCCAGCAGCGAAATAAGGACAGGGGGTGACTATGGCTACACCTTC
.,TRBJ1-5,TRBV10-3,.,CASSEGYSNQPQHF,TGTGCCAGCTCGGAGGGTTATAGCAATCAGCCCCAGCATTTT
.,TRBJ2-7,TRBV18,.,CASSPGSAGEQYF,TGTGCCAGCTCACCGGGATCGGCGGGGGAGCAGTACTTC
.,TRBJ1-2,TRBV10-3,.,CAINGGGGYTF,TGTGCCATCAATGGGGGCGGTGGCTACACCTTC
TRBD1,TRBJ2-7,TRBV19,.,CASSIGRGSEQYF,TGTGCCAGTAGTATAGGCAGGGGGTCCGAGCAGTACTTC
.,TRBJ2-2,TRBV6-5,.,CASRPTEPTGELFF,TGTGCCAGCAGACCTACGGAGCCCACCGGGGAGCTGTTTTTT
.,TRBJ1-5,TRBV28,.,CASRSWSTNQPQHF,TGTGCCAGCAGGTCGTGGAGCACCAATCAGCCCCAGCATTTT
TRBD2,TRBJ2-5,TRBV6-1,.,CASSEALLTSGRQETQYF,TGTGCCAGCAGTGAAGCGCTTCTGACTAGCGGGAGGCAAGAGACCCAGTACTTC
TRBD1,TRBJ2-1,TRBV7-2,.,CASSGTVSSYNEQFF,TGTGCCAGCAGCGGGACAGTAAGCTCCTACAATGAGCAGTTCTTC
.,TRBJ2-3,TRBV19,once,CASSLGASASTDTQYF,TGTGCCAGTAGTTTGGGCGCGTCTGCGAGCACAGATACGCAGTATTTT
TRBD1,TRBJ1-4,TRBV4-1,.,CASSQRGQGEPGKLFF,TGCGCCAGCAGCCAAAGAGGACAGGGGGAGCCAGGAAAACTGTTTTTT
TRBD1,TRBJ2-7,TRBV10-3,.,CAIRPGTGVAEQYF,TGTGCCATCAGACCCGGGACAGGGGTCGCCGAGCAGTACTTC
.,TRBJ1-2,TRBV7-8,few,CASSARLGAYYGYTF,TGTGCCAGCAGCGCCCGATTAGGGGCTTACTATGGCTACACCTTC
.,TRBJ1-2,TRBV30,once,CAWSPLSGRYGYTF,TGTGCCTGGAGTCCCCTTAGCGGTCGTTACGGCTACACCTTC
.,TRBJ2-2,TRBV7-9,.,CASSAFQVTGELFF,TGTGCCAGCAGCGCTTTTCAGGTCACCGGGGAGCTGTTTTTT
.,TRBJ1-6,TRBV7-2,.,CASSLDGGGSPLHF,TGTGCCAGCAGCTTAGATGGGGGAGGATCACCCCTCCACTTT
.,TRBJ2-5,TRBV19,.,CASSILRGETQYF,TGTGCCAGTAGTATCCTAAGAGGGGAGACCCAGTACTTC
TRBD1,TRBJ1-4,TRBV10-1,.,CASSRDSFNEKLFF,TGCGCCAGCAGTCGGGACAGCTTTAATGAAAAACTGTTTTTT
.,TRBJ2-2,TRBV25-1,.,CASSAPGQSNTGELFF,TGTGCCAGCAGTGCCCCCGGACAGTCGAACACCGGGGAGCTGTTTTTT
.,TRBJ1-1,TRBV28,.,CASSVPRRDTEAFF,TGTGCCAGCAGTGTGCCCCGGAGGGACACTGAAGCTTTCTTT
TRBD1,TRBJ2-7,TRBV18,.,CASSPTGRLYEQYF,TGTGCCAGCTCACCGACAGGGCGCCTCTACGAGCAGTACTTC
.,TRBJ2-3,TRBV2,.,CASSGQSASQYF,TGTGCCAGCAGTGGACAGAGCGCCTCGCAGTATTTT
TRBD2,TRBJ2-5,TRBV4-2,.,CASSRASGGGVETQYF,TGTGCCAGCAGCCGTGCTAGCGGGGGGGGCGTGGAGACCCAGTACTTC
.,TRBJ2-2,TRBV18,.,CASSPQGSRNTGELFF,TGTGCCAGCTCACCTCAGGGATCGCGGAACACCGGGGAGCTGTTTTTT
.,TRBJ2-5,TRBV2,.,CASSGSPGLQETQYF,TGTGCCAGCAGTGGATCACCGGGTCTTCAAGAGACCCAGTACTTC
TRBD2,TRBJ2-7,TRBV9,once,CASRLTLRGVSYEQYF,TGTGCCAGCAGGCTTACTTTGCGGGGGGTGTCCTACGAGCAGTACTTC
TRBD1,TRBJ1-5,TRBV5-3,.,CARSLGDRVQPQHF,TGTGCCAGAAGCTTGGGAGACAGGGTTCAGCCCCAGCATTTT